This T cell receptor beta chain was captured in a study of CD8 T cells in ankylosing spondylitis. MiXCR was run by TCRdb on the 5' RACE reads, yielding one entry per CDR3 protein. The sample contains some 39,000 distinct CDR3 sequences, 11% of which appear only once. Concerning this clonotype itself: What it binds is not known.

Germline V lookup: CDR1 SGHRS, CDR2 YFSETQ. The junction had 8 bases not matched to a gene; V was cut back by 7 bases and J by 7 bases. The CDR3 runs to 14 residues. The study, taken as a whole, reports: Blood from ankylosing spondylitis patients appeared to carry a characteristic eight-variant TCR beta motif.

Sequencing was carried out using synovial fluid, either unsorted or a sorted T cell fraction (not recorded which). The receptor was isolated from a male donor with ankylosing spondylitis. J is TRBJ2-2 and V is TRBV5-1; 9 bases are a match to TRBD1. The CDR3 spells CASLLGQGVGELFF. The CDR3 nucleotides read TGCGCCAGCCTCCTGGGACAGGGAGTCGGGGAGCTGTTTTTT.